This record looks at one T cell receptor beta chain sequence and its context. This sample was taken from a study of T-cell reconstitution after alpha-beta-depleted transplantation in children. Researchers prepared the TCRbeta library using unique molecular identifiers, the study reports. MiXCR, applied by TCRdb to the PCR reads, yields one record per CDR3 protein. The repertoire holds around 500,000 distinct CDR3 sequences, with around an eighth as singletons. Trimming at V came to 5 bases and at J to 4 bases, leaving 9 bases not matched to a gene. The CDR3 has 16 amino acids. Germline V gene sequence: CDR1 SGHTA, CDR2 FQGNSA.

Sample: PBMCs from the stem cell graft donor, taken from the stem cell graft. The rearrangement uses TRBV7-2 and TRBJ2-1; 9 nucleotides match TRBD1. This receptor was identified in a human donor who donated a stem cell graft to a child with combined immunodeficiency. CDR3 nucleotide sequence: TGTGCCAGCAGCCGCGCCCCACAGGGGGCGTACAATGAGCAGTTCTTC. It specifies CASSRAPQGAYNEQFF.